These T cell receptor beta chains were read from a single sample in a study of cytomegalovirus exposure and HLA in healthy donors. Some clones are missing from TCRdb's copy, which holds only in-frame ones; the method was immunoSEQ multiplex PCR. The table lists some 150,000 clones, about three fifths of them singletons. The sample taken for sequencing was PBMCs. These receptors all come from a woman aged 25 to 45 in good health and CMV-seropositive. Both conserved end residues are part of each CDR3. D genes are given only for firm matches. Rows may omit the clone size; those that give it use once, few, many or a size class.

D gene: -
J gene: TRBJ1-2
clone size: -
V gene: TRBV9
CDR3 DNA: TGTGCCAGCGGCCTCACAGGGAACTATGGCTACACCTTC
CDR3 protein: CASGLTGNYGYTF

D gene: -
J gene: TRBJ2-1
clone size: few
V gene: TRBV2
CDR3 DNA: TGTGCCAGCAGGAAGGGGGGGACAGGAGTTTACAATGAGCAGTTCTTC
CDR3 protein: CASRKGGTGVYNEQFF

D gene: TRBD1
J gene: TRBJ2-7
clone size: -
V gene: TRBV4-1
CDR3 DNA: TGCGCCAGCAGCCTGGGACAGCATAGCTCCTACGAGCAGTACTTC
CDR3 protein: CASSLGQHSSYEQYF

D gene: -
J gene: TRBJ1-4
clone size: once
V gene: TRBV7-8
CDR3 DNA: TGTGCCAGCAGCACCAGACAGGCCACCTCAGAAAAACTGTTTTTT
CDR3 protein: CASSTRQATSEKLFF

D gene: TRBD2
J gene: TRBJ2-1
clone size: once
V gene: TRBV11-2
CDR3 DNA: TGTGCCAGCAGCTTAGGACGGACTAGCGGGGGGGGATACAATGAGCAGTTCTTC
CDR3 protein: CASSLGRTSGGGYNEQFF

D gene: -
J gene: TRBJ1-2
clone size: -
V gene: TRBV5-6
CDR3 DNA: TGTGCCAGCAGCTTGTACAATAACTATGGCTACACCTTC
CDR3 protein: CASSLYNNYGYTF

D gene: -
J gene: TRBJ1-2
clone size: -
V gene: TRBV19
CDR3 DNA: TGTGCCAGTACCATCGACAGGAACTATGGCTACACCTTC
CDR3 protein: CASTIDRNYGYTF

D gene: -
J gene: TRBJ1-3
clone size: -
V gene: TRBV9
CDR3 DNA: TGTGCCAGCAGCGGGCCTACAGGGTCTGGAAACACCATATATTTT
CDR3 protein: CASSGPTGSGNTIYF

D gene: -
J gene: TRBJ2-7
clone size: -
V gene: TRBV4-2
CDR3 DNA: TGTGCCAGCAGCCCCCAGGGATTGCCGGGACTCTACGAGCAGTACTTC
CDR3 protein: CASSPQGLPGLYEQYF

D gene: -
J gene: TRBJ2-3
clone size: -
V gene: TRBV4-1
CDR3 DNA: TGCGCCAGCAGCGGGGGCGGAAACACAGATACGCAGTATTTT
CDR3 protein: CASSGGGNTDTQYF

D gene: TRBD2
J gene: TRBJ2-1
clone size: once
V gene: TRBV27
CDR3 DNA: TGTGCCAGCAGTTTAGGTGGGACTAGCGGTTCTTCGCGCTACAATGAGCAGTTCTTC
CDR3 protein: CASSLGGTSGSSRYNEQFF

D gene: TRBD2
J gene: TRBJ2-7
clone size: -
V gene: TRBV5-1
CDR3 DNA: TGCGCCAGCAGCTTGGATGGGAGTAGCGGGACTCTCTACGAGCAGTACTTC
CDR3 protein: CASSLDGSSGTLYEQYF

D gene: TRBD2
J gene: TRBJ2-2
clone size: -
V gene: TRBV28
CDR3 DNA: TGTGCCAGCAGTTCCCTGGGGAGGGCCGGGGAGCTGTTTTTT
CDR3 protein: CASSSLGRAGELFF

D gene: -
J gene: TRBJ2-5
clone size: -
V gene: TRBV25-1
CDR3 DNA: TGTGCCAGTCAAGGGGCAAAGACCCAGTACTTC
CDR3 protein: CASQGAKTQYF

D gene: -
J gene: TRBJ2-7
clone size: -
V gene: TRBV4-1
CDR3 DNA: TGCGCCAGCAGCCAAGCGGGAACAGGGTGGAGCTCCTACGAGCAGTACTTC
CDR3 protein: CASSQAGTGWSSYEQYF

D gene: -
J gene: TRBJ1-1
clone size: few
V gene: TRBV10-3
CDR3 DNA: TGTGCCACCGAGGGTAGCACTGAAGCTTTCTTT
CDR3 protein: CATEGSTEAFF

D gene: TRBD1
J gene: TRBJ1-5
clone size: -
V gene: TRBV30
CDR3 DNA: TGTGCCTGGAGACGCCAAGGACAGGGAGATCAGCCCCAGCATTTT
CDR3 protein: CAWRRQGQGDQPQHF

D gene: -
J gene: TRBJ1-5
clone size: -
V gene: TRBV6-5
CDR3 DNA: TGTGCCAGCAGTTGGGCCCCAGATCAGCCCCAGCATTTT
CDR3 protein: CASSWAPDQPQHF

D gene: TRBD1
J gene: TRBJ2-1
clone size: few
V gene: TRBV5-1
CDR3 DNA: TGCGCCAGCAGCTTAGGGACAGGGGGGTATGAGCAGTTCTTC
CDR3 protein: CASSLGTGGYEQFF

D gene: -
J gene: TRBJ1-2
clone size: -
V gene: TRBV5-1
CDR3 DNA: TGCGCCAGCAGCGACGACAGGTCCGGTTTTGGCTACACCTTC
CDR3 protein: CASSDDRSGFGYTF

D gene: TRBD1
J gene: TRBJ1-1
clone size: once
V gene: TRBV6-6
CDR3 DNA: TGTGCCAGCAGGCCCGGGACAGAGAACACTGAAGCTTTCTTT
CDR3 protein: CASRPGTENTEAFF

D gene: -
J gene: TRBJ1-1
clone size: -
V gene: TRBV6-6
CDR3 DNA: TGTGCCAGCAGTTACGGCCAGAACACTGAAGCTTTCTTT
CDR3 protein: CASSYGQNTEAFF

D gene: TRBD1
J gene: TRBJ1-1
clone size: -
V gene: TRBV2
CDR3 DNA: TGTGCCAGCGGGAACAGGGGATTCACTGAAGCTTTCTTT
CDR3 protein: CASGNRGFTEAFF